This is a list of T cell receptor beta chains from one sample in a study of blood T cell repertoires in COVID-19. Libraries were prepared by immunoSEQ multiplex PCR; TCRdb keeps only in-frame clonotypes and omits some of them. The top ten hold approximately 4.9% of the sample, which has approximately 41,000 clones, 88% seen once. The sample consisted of peripheral blood. Receptors originate from a human donor in a cohort sampled during active COVID-19. CDR3s include the opening cysteine and the closing phenylalanine or tryptophan. Fields, in order: CDR3 protein, V gene.

CASSLIREANNSPLHF TRBV28
CASSYEGLASSQPQHF TRBV6-2/TRBV6-3
CASSLSPGNEQFF TRBV7-8
CAISESNSKETQYF TRBV10-3
CASNGGGRHNEQFF TRBV19
CASSQDVGTGGGYTF TRBV3-1/TRBV3-2
CASSQDLTAYGYTF TRBV3-1/TRBV3-2
CASSLGDRGSYEQYF TRBV5-1
CAWSGLANTGELFF TRBV30
CASNPGGGWQETQYF TRBV9
CSVEGVETGGRYNEQFF TRBV29-1
CASRGDRGSYNEQFF TRBV6-5
CASSPPGDHTGELFF TRBV5-4
CASSVSQGANSPLHF TRBV9
CASSPRGADDTQYF TRBV18
CASSYYGVGYGYTF TRBV13
CAISLDSLSGNTIYF TRBV10-3
CASSETGTGIYEQYF TRBV2
CASTDQGTLAQPQHF TRBV28
CASRANDNSPLHF TRBV19
CASSYERESSEQFF TRBV7-9
CATSRDSVSYEQYF TRBV15
CANSRQGAYEQYF TRBV28
CASSPGLSYEQYF TRBV6-5
CASRGQGYYEQYF TRBV27
CASSSYTRPSYEQYF TRBV28
CASSYTASEQFF TRBV6-6
CASSLYTGGNQPQHF TRBV27
CASSLATGMGSTEAFF TRBV7-8
CASSQEGVSTAEKLFF TRBV4-2
CASSAGGALSKSEQYF TRBV9
CASSTTGLVAYEQYF TRBV3-1/TRBV3-2
CASSSEGALSNQPQHF TRBV5-5
CASSVGSGDYNEQFF TRBV9
CASSPVPRDEQFF TRBV5-1
CASSTRRYEQYF TRBV28
CASSLFVQNDYEQYF TRBV28
CASSLGSGSYEQYF TRBV11-3
CASRGQRNEKLFF TRBV28
CASSVGPGSYTEAFF TRBV9
CASNPRETGELFF TRBV7-8
CASSHGADASLSTDTQYF TRBV7-3
CASSQGLAGVYEQYF TRBV6-5
CASSLARNTEAFF TRBV27
CASILSWPGELFF TRBV27